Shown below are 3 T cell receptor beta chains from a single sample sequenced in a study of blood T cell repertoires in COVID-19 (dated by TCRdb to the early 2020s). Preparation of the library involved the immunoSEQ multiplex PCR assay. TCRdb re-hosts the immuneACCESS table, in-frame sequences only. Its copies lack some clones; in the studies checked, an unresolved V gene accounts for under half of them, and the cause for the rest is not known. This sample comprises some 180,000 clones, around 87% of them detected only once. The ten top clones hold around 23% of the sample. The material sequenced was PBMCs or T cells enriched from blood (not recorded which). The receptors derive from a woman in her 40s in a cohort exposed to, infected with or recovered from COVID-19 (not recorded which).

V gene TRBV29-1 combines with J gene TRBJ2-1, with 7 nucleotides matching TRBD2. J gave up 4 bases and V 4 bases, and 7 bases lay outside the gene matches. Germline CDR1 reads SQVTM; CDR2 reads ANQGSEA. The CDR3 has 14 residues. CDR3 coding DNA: TGCAGCGTTGTGCAACGGGAGGAGTACAATGAGCAGTTCTTC. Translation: CSVVQREEYNEQFF.

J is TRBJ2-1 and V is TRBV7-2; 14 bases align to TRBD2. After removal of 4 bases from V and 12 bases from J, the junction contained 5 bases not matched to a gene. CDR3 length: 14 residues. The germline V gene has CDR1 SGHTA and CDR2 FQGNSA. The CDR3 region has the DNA TGTGCCAGCAGCTCATCCGGGACTAGCGGGAGGCAGTTCTTC. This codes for CASSSSGTSGRQFF.

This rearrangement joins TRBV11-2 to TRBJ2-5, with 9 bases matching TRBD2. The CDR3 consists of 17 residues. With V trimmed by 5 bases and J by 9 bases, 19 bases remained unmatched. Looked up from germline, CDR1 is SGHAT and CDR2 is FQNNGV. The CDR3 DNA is TGTGCCAGCAGCGGGCCCCGGGAGCCTAGCGGGGCACGATCCCAGTACTTC. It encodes CASSGPREPSGARSQYF. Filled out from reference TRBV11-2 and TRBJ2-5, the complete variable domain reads EAGVAQSPRYKIIEKRQSVAFWCNPISGHATLYWYQQILGQGPKLLIQFQNNGVVDDSQLPKDRFSAERLKGVDSTLKIQPAKLEDSAVYLCASSGPREPSGARSQYFGPGTRLLVL.